This T cell receptor beta chain was sequenced during a study of metastatic and nonmetastatic thyroid tumors. The CDR3 totals 13 residues. With 8 bases removed from V and 5 bases from J, the gap between germline ends came to 10 bases. CDR1 is WNHNN and CDR2 is SYGVQD in the germline V gene (reference sequence). TCRdb reanalyzed the PCR reads with MiXCR. The table lists tens of thousands of clones, 20% to 25% of them singletons. Among the patients, none had received any treatment before thyroid surgery. This chain joins TRBV10-1 and TRBJ1-6; no definite D call. This TCR was sampled from a female donor with papillary thyroid cancer or a benign thyroid nodule (not recorded which). Some clones in this sample may be carry-over from other donors' samples. Sequenced sample: blood. The CDR3 is CASYCQNNSPLHF. DNA for the CDR3: TGCGCCAGCTATTGCCAGAATAATTCACCCCTCCACTTT.